A selection of T cell receptor beta chains follows, all from one sample in a study of neurological immune-mediated disorders. From the 5' RACE reads, TCRdb called clonotypes with MiXCR, one entry per CDR3 protein. The repertoire holds more than 35,000 distinct CDR3 sequences, with nearly 6.5% as singletons. The specimen sequenced was CD4+ T cells from blood. These receptors were obtained from a woman aged 40 to 50 in good health. The CDR3 runs from the conserved cysteine through the conserved F or W. D genes are given only for firm matches. Clone size is shown for a subset of rows, as once, few, many or a class of expanded clone.

size	J	V	D	DNA	CDR3
many	TRBJ1-2	TRBV29-1	NA	TGCAGCGTAGGGACCTACGGCTACACCTTC	CSVGTYGYTF
few	TRBJ1-5	TRBV5-1	NA	TGCGCCAGCAGCGCTGGTACGGGGCCACTGGGGCCCCAGCATTTT	CASSAGTGPLGPQHF
many	TRBJ1-4	TRBV28	NA	TGTGCCAGCAGCCCCTGGGGAACTAATGAAAAACTGTTTTTT	CASSPWGTNEKLFF
many	TRBJ2-1	TRBV7-2	TRBD1	TGTGCCAGCAGCTTAGACAGGGGTTATGAGCAGTTCTTC	CASSLDRGYEQFF
many	TRBJ2-7	TRBV7-9	TRBD1	TGTGCCAGCAGCTTAGGAGGACAGGGGGGTTCCTACGAGCAGTACTTC	CASSLGGQGGSYEQYF
many	TRBJ2-3	TRBV20-1	NA	TGCAGTGCTAGCGGGCGGACTAGCACAGATACGCAGTATTTT	CSASGRTSTDTQYF
many	TRBJ1-5	TRBV20-1	NA	TGCAGTGCTAGGGGTCTTCGGGGGACCAATCAGCCCCAGCATTTT	CSARGLRGTNQPQHF
many	TRBJ2-7	TRBV7-2	TRBD1	TGTGCCAGCAGCCTAAGACAGGGGGCGGCCGAGCAGTACTTC	CASSLRQGAAEQYF
NA	TRBJ2-7	TRBV12-1	NA	TGTGCCAGCAGTTACTCGGCGCAGGGGGAAGGCTACGAGCAGTACTTC	CASSYSAQGEGYEQYF
many	TRBJ2-2	TRBV27	NA	TGTGCCAGCAGTATCGGGACTCAGGGGAGAAGGGAGCTGTTTTTT	CASSIGTQGRRELFF
many	TRBJ2-2	TRBV20-1	NA	TGCAGTGCTAAATCCCGAACGGTGAACACCGGGGAGCTGTTTTTT	CSAKSRTVNTGELFF
many	TRBJ2-6	TRBV5-4	TRBD1	TGTGCCAGCAGCTTGGGGGACAGAAGCTCTGGGGCCAACGTCCTGACTTTC	CASSLGDRSSGANVLTF
many	TRBJ1-1	TRBV12-3/TRBV12-4	NA	TGTGCCAGCAGTTTTAGTTGGGGGGGCTTAACTGAAGCTTTCTTT	CASSFSWGGLTEAFF
many	TRBJ2-3	TRBV3-1	TRBD2	TGTGCCAGCAGCCAAGTTCCCCCCGGGGGAGCGGGGCACACAGATACGCAGTATTTT	CASSQVPPGGAGHTDTQYF
many	TRBJ2-3	TRBV20-1	TRBD2	TGCAGTGGCCTAACTAGCGGTACAGATACGCAGTATTTT	CSGLTSGTDTQYF
many	TRBJ2-1	TRBV7-2	NA	TGTGCCAGCAGCTTGGGTTTGGGGGAGCAGTTCTTC	CASSLGLGEQFF
NA	TRBJ2-2	TRBV7-7	NA	TGTGCCAGCAGCCCCGCACAGGGGGGGACCGGGGAGCTGTTTTTT	CASSPAQGGTGELFF
many	TRBJ1-2	TRBV14	NA	TGTGCCAGCAGCCAATCGACCGGGGGAAACTATGGCTACACCTTC	CASSQSTGGNYGYTF
many	TRBJ1-2	TRBV20-1	TRBD1	TGCAGTGCTGGCGGGACAGCGCTTACCTCCTATGGCTACACCTTC	CSAGGTALTSYGYTF
many	TRBJ2-1	TRBV6-6	TRBD2	TGTGCCAGCCGGACTAGCGGGAGGTTCAATGAGCAGTTCTTC	CASRTSGRFNEQFF
many	TRBJ2-4	TRBV15	NA	TGTGCCACCAGCGGGTTGAGAGGAGGACTAGCCAAAAACATTCAGTACTTC	CATSGLRGGLAKNIQYF
many	TRBJ1-1	TRBV20-1	NA	TGCAGTGCTAGAGATCCCGCCCAGGGTGAAGCTTTCTTT	CSARDPAQGEAFF
many	TRBJ2-6	TRBV20-1	TRBD1	TGCAGTGCTGCCGGGACAGGGGGCTTGACTGGGGCCAACGTCCTGACTTTC	CSAAGTGGLTGANVLTF
many	TRBJ1-6	TRBV6-2/TRBV6-3	NA	TGTGCCAGCAGTTACGGCGTGGATAATTCACCCCTCCACTTT	CASSYGVDNSPLHF
NA	TRBJ1-1	TRBV7-7	NA	TGTGCCAGCAGTACCGACGTGAACACTGAAGCTTTCTTT	CASSTDVNTEAFF
many	TRBJ2-6	TRBV5-1	TRBD2	TGCGCCAGCAGCTCCCCGGGACTAGCGGCTTCTGGGGCCAACGTCCTGACTTTC	CASSSPGLAASGANVLTF
NA	TRBJ2-5	TRBV3-1	NA	TGTGCCAGCAGCCAGACCTCTAGCGCCAAGACCCAGTACTTC	CASSQTSSAKTQYF